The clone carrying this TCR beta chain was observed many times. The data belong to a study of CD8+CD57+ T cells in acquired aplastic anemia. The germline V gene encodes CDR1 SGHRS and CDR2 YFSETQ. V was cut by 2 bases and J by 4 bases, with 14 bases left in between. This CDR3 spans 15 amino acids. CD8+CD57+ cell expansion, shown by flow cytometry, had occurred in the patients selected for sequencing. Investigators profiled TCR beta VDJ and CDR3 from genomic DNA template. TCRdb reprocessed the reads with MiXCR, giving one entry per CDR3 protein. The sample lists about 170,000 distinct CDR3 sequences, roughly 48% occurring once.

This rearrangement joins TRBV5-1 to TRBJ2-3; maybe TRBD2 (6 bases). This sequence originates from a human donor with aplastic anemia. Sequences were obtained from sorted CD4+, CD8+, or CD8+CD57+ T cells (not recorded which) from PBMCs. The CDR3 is CASSFWRGTPDTQYF. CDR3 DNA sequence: TGCGCCAGCAGCTTCTGGCGGGGCACTCCAGATACGCAGTATTTT.